The next 22 T cell receptor beta chains were all read from a single sample in a study of CD8+CD57+ T cells in acquired aplastic anemia. All patients picked for sequencing had shown, by flow cytometry, an expansion of CD8+CD57+ cells. For CDR3 and TCR beta VDJ profiling, genomic DNA was the template used. TCRdb recomputed calls from the reads with MiXCR, one row per CDR3 protein. The sample gives approximately 150,000 distinct CDR3 sequences, 70% to 80% of which show up once; under 60% is in the top ten. The sequenced material came from sorted CD4+, CD8+, or CD8+CD57+ T cells (not recorded which) from PBMCs. The receptors come from a human donor with aplastic anemia.

This sequence joins TRBV7-9 and TRBJ2-7, with 10 nucleotides matching TRBD1. The V and J ends lost 0 bases and 5 bases, in that order; junction bases with no gene match: 7. CDR3 size: 16 residues. CDR1 is SEHNR, CDR2 FQNEAQ, per germline (reference sequence). The DNA of the CDR3 is TGTGCCAGCAGCTTAGCGGTGGGACAGGGGTGGCACGAGCAGTACTTC. This codes for CASSLAVGQGWHEQYF. Variable domain in full (rest from reference TRBV7-9 and TRBJ2-7): DTGVSQNPRHKITKRGQNVTFRCDPISEHNRLYWYRQTLGQGPEFLTYFQNEAQLEKSRLLSDRFSAERPKGSFSTLEIQRTEQGDSAMYLCASSLAVGQGWHEQYFGPGTRLTVT.

As regards this clonotype: Without the conserved terminal phenylalanine or tryptophan, this CDR3 likely stems from a read error. The genes are TRBV20-1 and TRBJ2-7; 7 bases are a match to TRBD2. The CDR3 runs to 12 residues. J lost 2 bases, V lost 3 bases, and 1 base had no gene match. Germline assignment: CDR1 DFQATT and CDR2 SNEGSKA (reference sequence). The CDR3 here is CSASAGAYEQYL. The CDR3 region has the DNA TGCAGTGCTAGTGCGGGGGCCTACGAGCAGTACCTC.

The chain couples TRBV7-9 to TRBJ1-2; D remains ambiguous. CDR3 length: 16 residues. V lost 7 bases and J 2 bases, leaving 20 bases between the germline ends. Germline lookup yields CDR1 SEHNR and CDR2 FQNEAQ (reference sequence). CDR3 in amino acids: CASTNHDEQPNYGYTF. CDR3 nucleotides: TGTGCCAGCACCAACCACGACGAGCAGCCAAACTATGGCTACACCTTC.

The V gene is TRBV19, the J gene TRBJ1-1; D uncertain. Trimming cost V 1 base and J 2 bases, with 11 bases left between them. Per germline, CDR1 LNHDA and CDR2 SQIVND (reference sequence). The CDR3 loop spans 15 amino acids. The CDR3 region is CASSIGVGYNTEAFF. As DNA, the CDR3 is TGTGCCAGTAGTATAGGTGTAGGGTACAACACTGAAGCTTTCTTT.

V gene TRBV30 combines with J gene TRBJ1-2; D gene unclear. The CDR3 is made up of 13 amino acids. Germline lookup yields CDR1 GTSNPN and CDR2 SVGIG (reference sequence). The V end was cut by 3 bases, the J end by 6 bases, with 14 bases between. The chain's CDR3 is CAWSEREWDGYTF. The CDR3, as DNA: TGTGCCTGGAGCGAAAGGGAGTGGGATGGCTACACCTTC.

The rearrangement links TRBV2 to TRBJ2-1, with D perhaps TRBD1 or TRBD2 (5 bases each). The CDR3 spans 14 residues. Germline V CDR1 and CDR2: SNHLY, FYNNEI. Between the trimmed V and J ends, which lost 1 base and 6 bases, there was a span of 10 bases. The CDR3 sequence is CASSEVSGTNEQFF. CDR3 DNA: TGTGCCAGCAGTGAAGTTTCCGGGACCAATGAGCAGTTCTTC.

This clonotype showed up just a few times. The chain carries TRBV20-1 and TRBJ2-7, with 9 bases fitting TRBD1. J was trimmed by 5 bases and V by 3 bases; bases with no gene match: 2. Per the germline V gene, CDR1 is DFQATT and CDR2 is SNEGSKA (reference sequence). This CDR3 is built from 12 residues. The CDR3 region is CSASGQGNEQYF. The CDR3 DNA sequence: TGCAGTGCTAGTGGACAGGGGAACGAGCAGTACTTC.

The gene calls are TRBV5-1 and TRBJ1-5; D unresolved. Germline V gives CDR1 SGHRS, CDR2 YFSETQ. The V and J ends lost 0 bases and 9 bases respectively, with 10 bases between them. The CDR3 is made up of 13 amino acids. For the CDR3, the DNA is TGCGCCAGCAGCTTGGAAGAGGGCTGGCCCCAGCATTTT. It translates to CASSLEEGWPQHF.

V gene TRBV2 combines with J gene TRBJ1-6, with 9 bases matching TRBD1. Per the germline V gene, CDR1 is SNHLY and CDR2 is FYNNEI. The CDR3 runs to 15 residues. J lost 8 bases, V lost 3 bases, and 5 bases had no gene match. The CDR3 DNA reads as TGTGCCAGCAGTGACGCGACAGGGGGAGATTCACCCCTCCACTTT. Residues: CASSDATGGDSPLHF.

V usage is TRBV20-1 and J usage is TRBJ2-5; maybe TRBD2 (6 bases). V gave up 5 bases and J gave up 1 base, with 14 bases separating them. CDR1 and CDR2 from the germline V gene are DFQATT and SNEGSKA (reference sequence). The length of the CDR3 is 14 residues. The CDR3 sequence is CSAGRGGVQETQYF. CDR3 sequence (DNA): TGCAGTGCTGGGCGGGGCGGGGTCCAAGAGACCCAGTACTTC.

The chain employs TRBV20-1 and TRBJ2-7; tentative D call: TRBD1 (6 bases). V shed 0 bases and J shed 0 bases, with 12 bases lying between them. The CDR3 loop spans 15 amino acids. Germline CDR1 DFQATT, CDR2 SNEGSKA (reference sequence). The CDR3 loop is CSARDSTGYSYEQYF. For the CDR3, the DNA is TGCAGTGCTAGAGATAGTACAGGGTACTCCTACGAGCAGTACTTC.

The rearrangement links TRBV20-1 to TRBJ1-3; possible D gene TRBD1, 5 bases. Germline CDR1 and CDR2: DFQATT and SNEGSKA (reference sequence). The CDR3 is made up of 12 amino acids. Trimming cost V 5 bases and J 9 bases, with 14 bases left between them. The CDR3 DNA follows: TGCAGTGCTCTCAGGGCAGCGGGCACCATATATTTT. Translation gives CSALRAAGTIYF.

V and J are TRBV20-1 and TRBJ2-5; TRBD2 is a possible D gene (6 bases). This CDR3 comprises 15 residues. The germline V and J ends were trimmed by 1 base and 5 bases, with 17 bases remaining between them. Germline V CDR1 and CDR2: DFQATT, SNEGSKA (reference sequence). The CDR3 DNA is TGCAGTGCTAGAGCCTTGTTGCGGGGTGGGGAGACCCAGTACTTC. Its translation is CSARALLRGGETQYF.

The V and J genes are TRBV24-1 and TRBJ2-1, with TRBD1 matching over 7 bases. There are 13 residues in the CDR3. Trimming took 3 bases from V and 7 from J; bases not matched to a gene: 2. Germline CDR1 KGHDR, CDR2 SFDVKD. The CDR3 region has the DNA TGTGCCACCAGTGATGGCAGGGGGAATGAGCAGTTCTTC. It codes for CATSDGRGNEQFF.

Ten or more counts support this clonotype. The chain employs TRBV6-5 and TRBJ2-5; 10 nucleotides line up with TRBD2. Per the germline V gene, CDR1 is MNHEY and CDR2 is SVGAGI. V dropped 7 bases and J dropped 0; count of bases not matched to a gene: 11. The CDR3 contains 17 residues. Here the CDR3 DNA reads TGTGCCAGCATGAGCCTAGCGGGAGTTCTGGACCAAGAGACCCAGTACTTC. Translation gives CASMSLAGVLDQETQYF.

This clonotype was seen only once. V gene TRBV5-1 combines with J gene TRBJ1-1; TRBD1 might be the D (6 bases). The germline V gene has CDR1 SGHRS and CDR2 YFSETQ. The CDR3 spans 15 residues. V dropped 0 bases and J dropped 8 bases, with 17 bases sitting between them. This CDR3 is CASSLGAGAAREAFF. Written as DNA, the CDR3 is TGCGCCAGCAGCTTGGGGGCAGGGGCTGCTCGAGAAGCTTTCTTT.

The genes are TRBV12-5 and TRBJ2-7; D gene unclear. Germline V CDR1 and CDR2: LGHNT, FRNRAP. V was cut by 8 bases and J by 3 bases, with 11 bases left in between. This CDR3 has 12 amino acids. The CDR3 loop reads CASMKNNYEQYF. In DNA form, the CDR3 reads TGTGCTAGTATGAAGAACAACTACGAGCAGTACTTC.

The chain carries TRBV7-2 and TRBJ1-1, with D hard to call. V gave up 4 bases and J gave up 1 base, with 10 bases separating them. Germline CDR1 and CDR2: SGHTA and FQGNSA. This CDR3 is built from 14 residues. CDR3 in amino acids: CASSSTLQNTEAFF. In DNA, the CDR3 is TGTGCCAGCAGCTCGACACTTCAGAACACTGAAGCTTTCTTT.

Sample share makes this clonotype medium-sized (0.01 to 0.1%). This chain connects TRBV7-2 to TRBJ2-7, with a weak D call TRBD1 (5 bases). Germline loops: CDR1 SGHTA, CDR2 FQGNSA. The CDR3 length is 15 residues. V lost 5 bases and J 2 bases, leaving 16 bases between the germline ends. This chain's CDR3 is CASSLPEGVAYEQYF. Written as DNA, the CDR3 is TGTGCCAGCAGCCTTCCGGAAGGGGTAGCCTACGAGCAGTACTTC.

CDR3 region: CSASNDPGRRRAFF. CDR3 in DNA: TGCAGTGCTAGCAACGACCCAGGCAGAAGGAGAGCTTTCTTT. V usage is TRBV20-1 and J usage is TRBJ1-1; D uncertain. V was pared by 3 bases and J by 10 bases, with 21 bases between. Germline V gives CDR1 DFQATT, CDR2 SNEGSKA (reference sequence). This CDR3 comprises 14 residues.

This sequence joins TRBV10-3 and TRBJ1-2; tentative D call: TRBD1 (5 bases). CDR1 is ENHRY, CDR2 SYGVKD, per germline. The CDR3 contains 13 residues. Trimming pared 4 bases from V and 6 bases from J, leaving 12 bases between. The CDR3 region is CAISATQGNGYTF. CDR3 coding DNA: TGTGCCATCAGTGCCACTCAGGGCAATGGCTACACCTTC.

The chain uses TRBV24-1 and TRBJ1-2; 12 nucleotides line up with TRBD1. V was pared by 6 bases and J by 7 bases, with 8 bases of the junction left unmatched. Germline assignment: CDR1 KGHDR and CDR2 SFDVKD. The CDR3 loop spans 15 amino acids. The CDR3 region is CATSITGQGACGYTF. The CDR3 DNA sequence: TGTGCCACCAGTATCACGGGACAGGGGGCTTGTGGCTACACCTTC.